The clone carrying this T cell receptor (beta chain) was picked up a small number of times. The study based diagnoses on clinical symptoms, serum thyroxine and TRAb, thyroid ultrasound and orbital computed tomography. At first hyperthyroidism diagnosis, before any ophthalmopathy symptoms, the blood sample was collected. The data were obtained in a study of T cells in Graves' hyperthyroidism and ophthalmopathy. RNA transcripts gave rise to amplified TCR beta CDR3 regions. Primed by the HTBI set, a first-round RT-PCR was run on the TCR CDR3. TCRdb reprocessed the multiplex PCR reads with MiXCR, giving one entry per CDR3 protein. The data contain around 280,000 distinct CDR3 sequences, roughly 15% of them seen just once; the ten biggest clones take up around 7.9%. The CDR3 is 16 amino acids. Germline V gene data show CDR1 as LGHNT and CDR2 as FRNRAP. Trimming took off 6 bases at V and 6 bases at J, with 22 bases between the two ends.

This rearrangement joins TRBV12-5 to TRBJ2-3, with D perhaps given as TRBD1 or TRBD2 (7 bases each). The sequence was obtained from a woman in her twenties or thirties with Graves' hyperthyroidism that later progressed to Graves' ophthalmopathy. Sequenced: blood. DNA of the CDR3: TGTGCTAGTGGCCCCATTGGAGCGGGACAGAGGGATACGCAGTATTTT. The encoded protein is CASGPIGAGQRDTQYF.